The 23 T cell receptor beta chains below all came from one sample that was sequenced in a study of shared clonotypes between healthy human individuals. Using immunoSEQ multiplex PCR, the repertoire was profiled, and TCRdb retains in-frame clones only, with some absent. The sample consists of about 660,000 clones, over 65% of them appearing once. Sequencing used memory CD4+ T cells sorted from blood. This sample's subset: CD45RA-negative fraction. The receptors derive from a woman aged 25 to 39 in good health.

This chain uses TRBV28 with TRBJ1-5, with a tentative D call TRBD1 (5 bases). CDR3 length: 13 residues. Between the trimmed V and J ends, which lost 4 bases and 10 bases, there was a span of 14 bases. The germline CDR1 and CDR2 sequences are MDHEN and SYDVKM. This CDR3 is CASSSRDHRPQHF. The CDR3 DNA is TGTGCCAGCAGTTCCAGGGACCATCGACCCCAGCATTTT.

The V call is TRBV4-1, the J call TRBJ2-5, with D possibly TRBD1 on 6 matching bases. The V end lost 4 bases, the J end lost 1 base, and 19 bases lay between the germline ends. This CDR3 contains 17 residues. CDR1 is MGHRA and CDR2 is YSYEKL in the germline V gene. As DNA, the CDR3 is TGCGCCAGCAGCCCCGACAGGTTTCTTAGGTCCCAAGAGACCCAGTACTTC. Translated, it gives CASSPDRFLRSQETQYF.

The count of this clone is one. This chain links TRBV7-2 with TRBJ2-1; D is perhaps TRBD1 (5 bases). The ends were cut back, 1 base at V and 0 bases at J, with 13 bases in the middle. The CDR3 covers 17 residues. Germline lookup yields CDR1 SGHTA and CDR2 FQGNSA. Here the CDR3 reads CASSLGSRVRSYNEQFF. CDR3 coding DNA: TGTGCCAGCAGCTTAGGCAGCAGGGTGCGCTCCTACAATGAGCAGTTCTTC.

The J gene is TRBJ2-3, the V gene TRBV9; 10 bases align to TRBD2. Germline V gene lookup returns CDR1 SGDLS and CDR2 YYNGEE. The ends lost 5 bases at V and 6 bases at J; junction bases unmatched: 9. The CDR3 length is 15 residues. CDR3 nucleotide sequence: TGTGCCAGCAGTCGAGCTAGCGGGAGTCCCGATACGCAGTATTTT. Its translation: CASSRASGSPDTQYF.

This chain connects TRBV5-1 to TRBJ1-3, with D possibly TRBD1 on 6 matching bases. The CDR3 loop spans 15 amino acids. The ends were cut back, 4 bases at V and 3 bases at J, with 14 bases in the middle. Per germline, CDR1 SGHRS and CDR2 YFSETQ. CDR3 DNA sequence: TGCGCCAGCAGCCTGACGGGGGCGGATGGAAACACCATATATTTT. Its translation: CASSLTGADGNTIYF.

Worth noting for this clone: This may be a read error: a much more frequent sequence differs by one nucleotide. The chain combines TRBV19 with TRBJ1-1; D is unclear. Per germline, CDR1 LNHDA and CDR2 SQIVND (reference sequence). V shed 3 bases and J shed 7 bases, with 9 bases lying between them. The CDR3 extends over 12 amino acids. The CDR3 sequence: CASSIQLGEAFF. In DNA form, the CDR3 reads TGTGCCAGTAGTATTCAATTGGGTGAAGCTTTCTTT.

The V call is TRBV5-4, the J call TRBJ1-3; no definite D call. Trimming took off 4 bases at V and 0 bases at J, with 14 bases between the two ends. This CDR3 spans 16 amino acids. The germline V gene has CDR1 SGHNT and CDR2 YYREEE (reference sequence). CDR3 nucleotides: TGTGCCAGCAGCCCCGGCTGGGCCGCCTCTGGAAACACCATATATTTT. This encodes CASSPGWAASGNTIYF.

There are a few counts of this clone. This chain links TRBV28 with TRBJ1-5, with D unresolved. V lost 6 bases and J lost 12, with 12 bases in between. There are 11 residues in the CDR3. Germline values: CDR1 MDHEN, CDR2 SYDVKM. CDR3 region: CASSQEAIQHF. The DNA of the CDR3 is TGTGCCAGCAGCCAAGAGGCGATCCAGCATTTT.

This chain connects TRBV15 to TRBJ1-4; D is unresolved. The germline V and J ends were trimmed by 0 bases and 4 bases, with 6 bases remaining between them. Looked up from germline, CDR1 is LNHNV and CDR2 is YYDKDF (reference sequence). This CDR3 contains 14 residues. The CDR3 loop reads CATSRDISNEKLFF. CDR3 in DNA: TGTGCCACCAGCAGAGATATAAGTAATGAAAAACTGTTTTTT.

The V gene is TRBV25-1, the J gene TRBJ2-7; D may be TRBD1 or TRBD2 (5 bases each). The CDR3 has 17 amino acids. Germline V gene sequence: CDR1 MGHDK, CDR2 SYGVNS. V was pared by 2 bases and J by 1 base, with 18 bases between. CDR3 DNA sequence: TGTGCCAGCAGTGAACAACTCCCCGGGACGGTATCCTACGAGCAGTACTTC. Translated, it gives CASSEQLPGTVSYEQYF.

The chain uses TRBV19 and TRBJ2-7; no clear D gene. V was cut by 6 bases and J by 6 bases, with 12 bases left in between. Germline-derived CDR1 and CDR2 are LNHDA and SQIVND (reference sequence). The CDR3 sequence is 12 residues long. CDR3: CASSYDWGEQYF. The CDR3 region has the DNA TGTGCCAGTAGCTACGATTGGGGCGAGCAGTACTTC.

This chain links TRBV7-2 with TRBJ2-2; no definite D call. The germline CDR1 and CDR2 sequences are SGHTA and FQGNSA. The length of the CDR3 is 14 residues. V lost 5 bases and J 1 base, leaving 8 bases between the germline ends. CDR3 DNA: TGTGCCAGCAGCAAAGCGAGGAACACCGGGGAGCTGTTTTTT. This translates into CASSKARNTGELFF.

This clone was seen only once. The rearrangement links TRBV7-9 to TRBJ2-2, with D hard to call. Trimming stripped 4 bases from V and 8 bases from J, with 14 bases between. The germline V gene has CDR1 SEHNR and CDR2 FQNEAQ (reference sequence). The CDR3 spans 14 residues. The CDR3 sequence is CASSWGSNVGELFF. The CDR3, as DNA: TGTGCCAGCAGCTGGGGTTCCAATGTAGGGGAGCTGTTTTTT.

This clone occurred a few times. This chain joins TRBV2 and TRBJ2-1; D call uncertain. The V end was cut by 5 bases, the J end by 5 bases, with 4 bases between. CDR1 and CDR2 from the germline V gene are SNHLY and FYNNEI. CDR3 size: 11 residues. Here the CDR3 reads CASSYDNEQFF. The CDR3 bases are TGTGCCAGCAGTTACGACAATGAGCAGTTCTTC.

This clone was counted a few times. As DNA, the CDR3 is TGTGCCAGCAGCCAACTCGGGACTAGCGGGAGCGAGCAGTACTTC. This sequence encodes CASSQLGTSGSEQYF. The V and J genes are TRBV11-3 and TRBJ2-7; 14 positions agree with TRBD2. The V gene's germline CDR1 is SGHNT and CDR2 YENEEA. This CDR3 region has 15 residues. The V segment lost 5 bases and the J segment 6 bases; nucleotides outside the gene matches: 6.

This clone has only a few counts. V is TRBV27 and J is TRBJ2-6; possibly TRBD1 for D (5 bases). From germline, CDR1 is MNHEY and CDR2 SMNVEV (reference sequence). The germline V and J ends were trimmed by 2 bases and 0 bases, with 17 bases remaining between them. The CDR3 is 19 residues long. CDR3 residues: CASSLGLKSGASGANVLTF. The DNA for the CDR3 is TGTGCCAGCAGTTTAGGGTTGAAAAGTGGGGCCTCTGGGGCCAACGTCCTGACTTTC.

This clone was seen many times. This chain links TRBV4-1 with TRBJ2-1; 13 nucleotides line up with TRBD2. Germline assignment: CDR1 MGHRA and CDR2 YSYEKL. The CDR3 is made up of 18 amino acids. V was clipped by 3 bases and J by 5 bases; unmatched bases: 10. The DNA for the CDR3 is TGCGCCAGCAGCCATCTTGACCTCGGACTAGCGGGAGACAATGAGCAGTTCTTC. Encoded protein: CASSHLDLGLAGDNEQFF.

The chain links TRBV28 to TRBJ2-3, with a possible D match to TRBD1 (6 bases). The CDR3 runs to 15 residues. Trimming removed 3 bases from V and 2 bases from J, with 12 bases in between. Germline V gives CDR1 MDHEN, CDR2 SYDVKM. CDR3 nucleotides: TGTGCCAGCAGTTTGACCGGGACACACACAGATACGCAGTATTTT. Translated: CASSLTGTHTDTQYF.

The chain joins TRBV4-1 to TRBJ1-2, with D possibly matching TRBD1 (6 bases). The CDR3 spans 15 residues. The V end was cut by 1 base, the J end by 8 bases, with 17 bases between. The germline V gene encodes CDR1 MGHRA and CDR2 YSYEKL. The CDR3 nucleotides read TGCGCCAGCAGCCAAGTGACGGGGGCGTCGGGAGGCTACACCTTC. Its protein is CASSQVTGASGGYTF.

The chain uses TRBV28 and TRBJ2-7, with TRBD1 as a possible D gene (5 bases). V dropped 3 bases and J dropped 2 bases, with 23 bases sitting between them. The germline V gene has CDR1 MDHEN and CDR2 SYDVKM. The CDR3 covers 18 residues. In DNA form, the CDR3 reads TGTGCCAGCAGTTTCGTCCTGGGGCTCGAGGACCGCACCTACGAGCAGTACTTC. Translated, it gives CASSFVLGLEDRTYEQYF. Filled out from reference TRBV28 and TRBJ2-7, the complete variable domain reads DVKVTQSSRYLVKRTGEKVFLECVQDMDHENMFWYRQDPGLGLRLIYFSYDVKMKEKGDIPEGYSVSREKKERFSLILESASTNQTSMYLCASSFVLGLEDRTYEQYFGPGTRLTVT.

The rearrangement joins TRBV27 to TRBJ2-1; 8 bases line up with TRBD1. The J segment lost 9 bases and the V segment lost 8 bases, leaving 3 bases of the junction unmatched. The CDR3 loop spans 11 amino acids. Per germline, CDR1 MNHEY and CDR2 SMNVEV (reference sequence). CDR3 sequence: CASADRGEQFF. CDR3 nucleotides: TGTGCCAGCGCCGACAGGGGTGAGCAGTTCTTC.

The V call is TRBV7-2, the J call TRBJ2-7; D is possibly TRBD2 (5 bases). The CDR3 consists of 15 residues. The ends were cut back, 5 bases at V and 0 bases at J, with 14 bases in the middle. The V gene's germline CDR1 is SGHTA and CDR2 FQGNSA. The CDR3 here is CASSISVMLSYEQYF. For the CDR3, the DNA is TGTGCCAGCAGCATTAGCGTCATGCTCTCCTACGAGCAGTACTTC.

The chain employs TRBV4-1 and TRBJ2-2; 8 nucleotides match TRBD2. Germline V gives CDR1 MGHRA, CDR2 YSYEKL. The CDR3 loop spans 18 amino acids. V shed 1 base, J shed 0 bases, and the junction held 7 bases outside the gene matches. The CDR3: CASSQGRRGGSNTGELFF. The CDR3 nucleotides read TGCGCCAGCAGCCAAGGAAGACGGGGGGGCTCGAACACCGGGGAGCTGTTTTTT.